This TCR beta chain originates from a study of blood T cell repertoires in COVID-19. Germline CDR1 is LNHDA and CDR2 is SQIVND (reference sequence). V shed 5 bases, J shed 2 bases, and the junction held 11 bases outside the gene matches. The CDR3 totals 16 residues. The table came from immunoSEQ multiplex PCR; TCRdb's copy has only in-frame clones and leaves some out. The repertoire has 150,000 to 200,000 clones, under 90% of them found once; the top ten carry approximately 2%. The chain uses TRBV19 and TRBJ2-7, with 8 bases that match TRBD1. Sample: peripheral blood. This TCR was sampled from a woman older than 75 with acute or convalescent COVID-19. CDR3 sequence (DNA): TGTGCCAGTAGTCGAGGCTCCGGACAGGGAGCCTACGAGCAGTACTTC. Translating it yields CASSRGSGQGAYEQYF.